This T cell receptor (beta chain) comes out of a study of T-cell reconstitution after alpha-beta-depleted transplantation in children. Whole-study findings and limits: The origin of high day-60 TCRbeta diversity in some patients lay in surviving recipient T cells and thymic progenitors. Newly made T cells mostly supplied T-cell counts and diversity one year after transplant. At around two months after transplant, the alpha-beta T cells were reportedly derived from several hundred expanded clones that came from non-depleted graft cells.

The sample holds many counts of this clonotype. Its target is not known. Unique molecular identifiers were used in preparing the TCRbeta library. TCRdb called the PCR reads again in MiXCR, with one record for every CDR3 protein. This sample has some 300,000 distinct CDR3 sequences, with about 7.3% found just once. This CDR3 is 14 amino acids long. Germline CDR1 SGHRS, CDR2 YFSETQ. V was clipped by 0 bases and J by 2 bases, with 8 bases between them. This chain links TRBV5-1 with TRBJ1-1; D not certain. The input for sequencing was peripheral blood, taken 360 days after TCRalphabeta/CD19-depleted stem cell transplant. This receptor was taken from a female patient between 2 and 10 years old who had a stem cell transplant for Fanconi anemia, so the T cells may come from the graft donor. In DNA form, the CDR3 reads TGCGCCAGCAGCTTGGGCGGGCGAAACACTGAAGCTTTCTTT. It encodes CASSLGGRNTEAFF. Full variable domain (rest looked up from reference TRBV5-1 and TRBJ1-1): KAGVTQTPRYLIKTRGQQVTLSCSPISGHRSVSWYQQTPGQGLQFLFEYFSETQRNKGNFPGRFSGRQFSNSRSEMNVSTLELGDSALYLCASSLGGRNTEAFFGQGTRLTVV.